Listed here is a single TCR beta chain. The sample has other DNA sequences that encode this CDR3 too. The germline CDR1 and CDR2 sequences are SGDLS and YYNGEE. CDR3 length: 13 residues. V was pared by 5 bases and J by 11 bases, with 19 bases between. This entry belongs to a study of blood T cell repertoires in COVID-19. The protocol was immunoSEQ multiplex PCR, while the TCRdb copy is restricted to in-frame clones and leaves out a portion. The data show some 260,000 clones, with roughly three quarters seen just once and approximately 4% held by the top ten. This rearrangement joins TRBV9 to TRBJ1-2, with D possibly TRBD1 on 6 matching bases. Sequencing input: peripheral blood. The clonotype was recovered from a woman in her thirties or forties with active or convalescent COVID-19. DNA for the CDR3: TGTGCCAGCAGTTTAATACAGGGTGGGGGTTACACCTTC. Its translation: CASSLIQGGGYTF.